This T cell receptor (beta chain) derives from a study of T cell responses to AZD1222 COVID-19 vaccine. Measured with immunoSEQ multiplex PCR; TCRdb has only the in-frame clones, and not every one. The sample gives tens of thousands of clones, 90% to 95% of which show up once; roughly 4.5% is in the top ten. The CDR3 runs to 14 residues. V was cut by 2 bases and J by 2 bases, with 10 bases left in between. Germline lookup yields CDR1 SNHLY and CDR2 FYNNEI. The receptor was isolated from an adult in good health. Specimen: peripheral blood, collected on day 0 of MenACWY control vaccination. The chain recombines TRBV2 with TRBJ2-7, with D possibly TRBD2 on 6 matching bases. The CDR3 reads CASSELGEAYEQYF. CDR3 DNA: TGTGCCAGCAGTGAACTAGGGGAGGCCTACGAGCAGTACTTC.